The 30 T cell receptor beta chains below all came from one sample that was sequenced in a study of T cell repertoires in cytomegalovirus infection. Antigens for these TCRs are unknown. TCRdb called the reads again in MiXCR, with one record for every CDR3 protein. The repertoire consists of 200,000 or so distinct CDR3 sequences, with 35% to 40% occurring once and the leading ten covering over 45%. The input for sequencing was CD8+ T cells from cultured PBMCs, taken from culture after CMV antigen stimulation. The receptor set was obtained from a human donor in good health (CMV status not recorded). Some clones in this sample may be carry-over from other donors' samples.

Remarks on this clonotype: A much larger clone differs by one base, so this may be a read error. This chain uses TRBV7-6 with TRBJ2-3; D gene uncertain. Germline V gene lookup returns CDR1 SGHVS and CDR2 FNYEAQ. The CDR3 spans 15 residues. The DNA for the CDR3 is TGTGCCAGCAGCTTAGCTGTAAGTCAAGCAGATACGCCGTATTTT. Protein sequence: CASSLAVSQADTPYF.

As for this clonotype: This may be a read error: a much more frequent sequence differs by one nucleotide. The CDR3 does not end in the conserved phenylalanine or tryptophan, so this is likely a read error. The chain uses TRBV7-8 and TRBJ2-1; 11 nucleotides line up with TRBD2. V gave up 1 base and J gave up 1 base; unmatched junction bases: 6. The germline gives CDR1 SGHVS, CDR2 FQNEAQ. The CDR3 is 18 residues long. The CDR3, as DNA: TGTGCCAGCAGCTTAGGGCTAGCGGGGGGCCGATCCTACAATGAGCAGTTCTAC. Translation gives CASSLGLAGGRSYNEQFY.

This chain uses TRBV19 with TRBJ2-1; 8 bases match TRBD2. Germline loops: CDR1 LNHDA, CDR2 SQIVND (reference sequence). CDR3 length equals 16 residues. V was pared by 1 base and J by 5 bases, with 7 bases of the junction left unmatched. The CDR3 spells CASSIGGRGAHNEQFF. As DNA, the CDR3 is TGTGCCAGTAGTATAGGTGGGCGGGGGGCCCACAATGAGCAGTTCTTC.

This clonotype was counted a few times. The chain is built from TRBV7-3 and TRBJ2-3, with a possible D match to TRBD2 (7 bases). With 1 base removed from V and 1 base from J, the gap between germline ends came to 15 bases. Looked up from germline, CDR1 is SGHTA and CDR2 is FQGTGA. This CDR3 contains 17 residues. The CDR3 loop is CASSLSGGGLGTDTQYF. The CDR3 bases are TGTGCCAGCAGCTTAAGTGGGGGGGGGCTCGGCACAGATACGCAGTATTTT. The full variable domain, in which reference TRBV7-3 and TRBJ2-3 provide the parts outside the CDR3, is GAGVSQTPSNKVTEKGKYVELRCDPISGHTALYWYRQSLGQGPEFLIYFQGTGAADDSGLPNDRFFAVRPEGSVSTLKIQRTERGDSAVYLCASSLSGGGLGTDTQYFGPGTRLTVL.

This clonotype was seen a handful of times. This rearrangement joins TRBV11-2 to TRBJ2-1, with D possibly called TRBD1 or TRBD2 (5 bases each). With 7 bases removed from V and 7 bases from J, the gap between germline ends came to 8 bases. The germline gives CDR1 SGHAT, CDR2 FQNNGV. The CDR3 has 11 amino acids. In DNA, the CDR3 is TGTGCCAGCAACGAGGGGAATGAGCAGTTCTTC. Translated: CASNEGNEQFF.

This clonotype was counted many times. The rearrangement joins TRBV18 to TRBJ2-7; 12 bases are shared with TRBD1. CDR3 length: 15 residues. The junction had 4 bases not matched to a gene; V was cut back by 3 bases and J by 4 bases. CDR1 is KGHSH, CDR2 LQKENI, per germline. DNA for the CDR3: TGTGCCAGCTCACCCGGGACAGGGGGCTTGTACGAGCAGTACTTC. Translated, it gives CASSPGTGGLYEQYF. Full variable domain (rest looked up from reference TRBV18 and TRBJ2-7): NAGVMQNPRHLVRRRGQEARLRCSPMKGHSHVYWYRQLPEEGLKFMVYLQKENIIDESGMPKERFSAEFPKEGPSILRIQQVVRGDSAAYFCASSPGTGGLYEQYFGPGTRLTVT.

The rearrangement joins TRBV7-6 to TRBJ2-1; D perhaps matches TRBD1 (6 bases). Germline CDR1 and CDR2: SGHVS and FNYEAQ. The germline V and J ends were trimmed by 3 bases and 8 bases, with 8 bases remaining between them. CDR3 length: 12 residues. CDR3 amino acids: CASSFPGDEQFF. The CDR3 DNA reads as TGTGCCAGCAGCTTTCCAGGGGATGAGCAGTTCTTC. Variable domain in full (rest from reference TRBV7-6 and TRBJ2-1): GAGVSQSPRYKVTKRGQDVALRCDPISGHVSLYWYRQALGQGPEFLTYFNYEAQQDKSGLPNDRFSAERPEGSISTLTIQRTEQRDSAMYRCASSFPGDEQFFGPGTRLTVL.

This clonotype has ten or more counts. CDR3 residues: CASSLAGGRSYEQYF. As DNA, the CDR3 is TGTGCCAGCAGCTTAGCGGGGGGGAGATCCTACGAGCAGTACTTC. The rearrangement joins TRBV7-8 to TRBJ2-7, with 7 bases matching TRBD2. Unmatched junction bases numbered 3, after V lost 0 bases and J lost 1 base. This CDR3 is built from 15 residues. Germline CDR1 SGHVS, CDR2 FQNEAQ.

This sequence joins TRBV12-3 or TRBV12-4 and TRBJ2-3, with unresolved D. V shed 3 bases and J shed 4 bases, with 8 bases lying between them. CDR3 size: 13 residues. The CDR3 here is CASSFSAADTQYF. Here the CDR3 DNA reads TGTGCCAGCAGTTTTTCAGCTGCAGATACGCAGTATTTT.

This clonotype turned up a few times. DNA of the CDR3: TGTGCCAGCAGATCCCCCGGGGGAACGAACACTGAAGCTTTCTTT. Translation gives CASRSPGGTNTEAFF. The chain joins TRBV28 to TRBJ1-1, with D tentatively TRBD1 (5 bases). V shed 6 bases and J shed 1 base, with 15 bases lying between them. Germline values: CDR1 MDHEN, CDR2 SYDVKM. The CDR3 has 15 residues. The full variable domain, rest sourced from reference TRBV28 and TRBJ1-1, is DVKVTQSSRYLVKRTGEKVFLECVQDMDHENMFWYRQDPGLGLRLIYFSYDVKMKEKGDIPEGYSVSREKKERFSLILESASTNQTSMYLCASRSPGGTNTEAFFGQGTRLTVV.

The rearrangement links TRBV18 to TRBJ1-1, with a possible D match to TRBD1 (5 bases). Germline V gene sequence: CDR1 KGHSH, CDR2 LQKENI. The CDR3 covers 15 residues. V dropped 2 bases and J dropped 0 bases, with 10 bases sitting between them. The CDR3 loop is CASSPGATVNTEAFF. In nucleotides, the CDR3 is TGTGCCAGCTCACCAGGCGCGACAGTGAACACTGAAGCTTTCTTT.

The chain is built from TRBV7-3 and TRBJ2-2; perhaps TRBD2 as D (5 bases). In germline, CDR1 is SGHTA, CDR2 FQGTGA. This CDR3 contains 14 residues. V was cut by 5 bases and J by 7 bases, with 14 bases left in between. In DNA, the CDR3 is TGTGCCAGCAGCCAGGAGCTAGCAGTCGGGGAGCTGTTTTTT. Its protein product is CASSQELAVGELFF.

The chain joins TRBV10-3 to TRBJ2-7, with D unresolved. Germline V gene lookup returns CDR1 ENHRY and CDR2 SYGVKD. Trimming took off 5 bases at V and 3 bases at J, with 8 bases between the two ends. CDR3 length: 12 amino acids. The CDR3 coding sequence is TGTGCCATCAGTCCCGACAACTACGAGCAGTACTTC. It translates to CAISPDNYEQYF.

Only a few counts were recorded for this clonotype. The V call is TRBV7-3, the J call TRBJ2-5; 11 positions match TRBD2. With 5 bases clipped from V and 10 bases from J, the junction kept 6 bases outside the gene matches. The CDR3 covers 13 residues. CDR1 and CDR2 from the germline V gene are SGHTA and FQGTGA. CDR3 in amino acids: CASSPEGLADQYF. As DNA, the CDR3 is TGTGCCAGCAGCCCCGAGGGACTAGCGGACCAGTACTTC.

The rearrangement joins TRBV14 to TRBJ2-3; the match to TRBD2 covers 7 bases. CDR1 SGHDN and CDR2 FVKESK come from the germline V gene. V gave up 0 bases and J gave up 5 bases; unmatched junction bases: 5. The CDR3 totals 15 residues. The CDR3 DNA sequence: TGTGCCAGCAGCCAAGATGGGACTATTGGAGATACGCAGTATTTT. Protein sequence: CASSQDGTIGDTQYF. Drawing the rest from reference TRBV14 and TRBJ2-3, the complete variable domain is EAGVTQFPSHSVIEKGQTVTLRCDPISGHDNLYWYRRVMGKEIKFLLHFVKESKQDESGMPNNRFLAERTGGTYSTLKVQPAELEDSGVYFCASSQDGTIGDTQYFGPGTRLTVL.

This chain joins TRBV7-8 and TRBJ1-5; no firm D call. Germline-derived CDR1 and CDR2 are SGHVS and FQNEAQ. This CDR3 has 16 amino acids. V dropped 2 bases and J dropped 5 bases, with 16 bases sitting between them. CDR3 in DNA: TGTGCCAGCAGCTTAAGCCTGGGCGGCTACGATCAGCCCCAGCATTTT. This translates into CASSLSLGGYDQPQHF.

V gene TRBV7-2 combines with J gene TRBJ2-7, with D possibly called TRBD1 or TRBD2 (6 bases each). Germline V lookup: CDR1 SGHTA, CDR2 FQGNSA. The V end lost 1 base, the J end lost 6 bases, and 7 bases lay between the germline ends. CDR3 length equals 12 residues. The CDR3 coding sequence is TGTGCCAGCAGCTTAGAGGGGGGCGAGCAGTACTTC. Amino acids: CASSLEGGEQYF.

The chain is built from TRBV20-1 and TRBJ1-4; D remains unclear. Per the germline V gene, CDR1 is DFQATT and CDR2 is SNEGSKA (reference sequence). V lost 2 bases, J lost 0 bases, and 10 bases lay in between. The CDR3 sequence is 15 residues long. The CDR3 loop reads CSARIFRATNEKLFF. As DNA, the CDR3 is TGCAGTGCTAGAATATTCCGGGCAACTAATGAAAAACTGTTTTTT.

The V gene is TRBV28, the J gene TRBJ2-7; possibly TRBD2 for D (6 bases). V was trimmed by 8 bases and J by 2 bases, leaving 10 bases between them. Germline assignment: CDR1 MDHEN and CDR2 SYDVKM. The CDR3 runs to 12 residues. CDR3 in DNA: TGTGCCAGCGGCGGGACGCCCTACGAGCAGTACTTC. Translated: CASGGTPYEQYF.

This chain joins TRBV27 and TRBJ1-5; no definite D call. Germline values: CDR1 MNHEY, CDR2 SMNVEV (reference sequence). The V end lost 7 bases, the J end lost 0 bases, and 13 bases lay between the germline ends. The length of the CDR3 is 15 residues. CDR3 in amino acids: CASTPGINSNQPQHF. CDR3 DNA sequence: TGTGCCAGCACCCCAGGAATAAATAGCAATCAGCCCCAGCATTTT.

The rearrangement uses TRBV28 and TRBJ2-7; D tentatively fits TRBD1 or TRBD2 (5 bases each). The CDR3 has 11 residues. The V and J ends lost 9 bases and 7 bases respectively, with 13 bases between them. Germline V gene lookup returns CDR1 MDHEN and CDR2 SYDVKM. As DNA, the CDR3 is TGTGCCAGTAGAAGGGGAGCTGAGCAGTACTTC. It is translated as CASRRGAEQYF.

This chain links TRBV11-2 with TRBJ2-2; perhaps TRBD1 as D (6 bases). The CDR3 contains 15 residues. Trimming pared 4 bases from V and 3 bases from J, leaving 12 bases between. In germline, CDR1 is SGHAT, CDR2 FQNNGV. This CDR3 reads CASSSRDKDTGELFF. The CDR3 coding sequence is TGTGCCAGCAGCTCCCGGGACAAAGACACCGGGGAGCTGTTTTTT.

V usage is TRBV10-3 and J usage is TRBJ2-5; maybe TRBD1 (6 bases). The CDR3 contains 11 residues. Trimming took off 10 bases at V and 2 bases at J, with 8 bases between the two ends. Germline V gene sequence: CDR1 ENHRY, CDR2 SYGVKD. The CDR3 spells CATGQQETQYF. CDR3 bases: TGTGCCACCGGACAGCAAGAGACCCAGTACTTC.

A few counts support this clonotype. The chain is built from TRBV2 and TRBJ2-2; 9 bases fit TRBD2. Germline CDR1 is SNHLY and CDR2 is FYNNEI. The V gene end was trimmed by 4 bases and the J gene end by 7 bases; junction bases not matched to a gene: 7. The CDR3 length is 15 residues. CDR3 sequence: CASSGTSANLGELFF. For the CDR3, the DNA is TGTGCCAGCAGTGGGACTAGCGCGAACCTCGGGGAGCTGTTTTTT.

This chain uses TRBV7-9 with TRBJ2-1, with 7 positions matching TRBD1. The CDR3 is 13 residues long. J lost 6 bases, V lost 6 bases, and 5 bases had no gene match. Looked up from germline, CDR1 is SEHNR and CDR2 is FQNEAQ (reference sequence). CDR3 region: CASSFQGVNEQFF. In DNA form, the CDR3 reads TGTGCCAGCAGTTTCCAGGGGGTCAATGAGCAGTTCTTC.

The J gene is TRBJ2-1, the V gene TRBV7-9, with a weak D call TRBD2 (5 bases). V was shortened by 5 bases and J by 8 bases, with 10 bases between the two germline ends. Germline-derived CDR1 and CDR2 are SEHNR and FQNEAQ (reference sequence). The CDR3 is made up of 12 amino acids. For the CDR3, the DNA is TGTGCCAGCAGCCCCGGGAATTATGAGCAGTTCTTC. Translated: CASSPGNYEQFF.

This clonotype was seen a few times. This chain links TRBV27 with TRBJ2-1, with 8 positions matching TRBD1. V lost 6 bases to trimming and J lost 9 bases; unmatched junction nucleotides: 19. The CDR3 is 17 amino acids. Germline V gene sequence: CDR1 MNHEY, CDR2 SMNVEV (reference sequence). CDR3: CASSPARTGWSGGEQFF. The CDR3 region has the DNA TGTGCCAGCAGCCCCGCACGGACAGGGTGGAGTGGAGGTGAGCAGTTCTTC.

This clonotype was observed a handful of times. This CDR3 reads CASRIQGANYGYTF. The DNA for the CDR3 is TGTGCCAGCAGGATACAGGGGGCTAACTATGGCTACACCTTC. This chain links TRBV27 with TRBJ1-2, with 8 bases aligning to TRBD1. Trimming at V came to 6 bases and at J to 0 bases, leaving 3 bases not matched to a gene. The CDR3 runs to 14 residues. Germline CDR1 is MNHEY and CDR2 is SMNVEV (reference sequence).

This clonotype was seen a few times. The chain carries TRBV4-1 and TRBJ2-1, with D possibly TRBD2 on 6 matching bases. V gave up 2 bases and J gave up 4 bases, with 9 bases separating them. There are 14 residues in the CDR3. Germline V gene lookup returns CDR1 MGHRA and CDR2 YSYEKL. DNA for the CDR3: TGCGCCAGCAGCCAATTGACTAGTTACAATGAGCAGTTCTTC. Translating gives CASSQLTSYNEQFF.

This clonotype appeared once. This chain joins TRBV5-5 and TRBJ1-5, with 8 positions matching TRBD1. Germline CDR1 SGHKS, CDR2 YYEKEE (reference sequence). This CDR3 has 16 residues. After removal of 4 bases from V and 3 bases from J, the junction contained 9 bases not matched to a gene. The CDR3 protein is CASSPDMDRVNQPQHF. The DNA of the CDR3 is TGTGCCAGCAGCCCCGACATGGACAGGGTCAATCAGCCCCAGCATTTT.